This T cell receptor beta chain was profiled in a study of spatial heterogeneity in lung cancer. The time point is: sample taken at primary tumor resection. Unsorted samples of tumor, nontumor lung or frozen PBMC had their whole RNA sequenced. The CDR3 length is 14 residues. Germline CDR1 is SQVTM and CDR2 is ANQGSEA. The trim removed 0 bases at V and 5 bases at J, leaving 2 bases unmatched. One entry per CDR3 protein, called by TCRdb with MiXCR from the 5' RACE reads. This sample has about 50,000 distinct CDR3 sequences; 7.5% to 9% occur once, and the top ten carry less than 15%. The table lists this clonotype with a few counts.

The specimen comprised PBMCs, sampled at surgery. The V gene is TRBV29-1, the J gene TRBJ2-1; 9 bases agree with TRBD1. The TCR was taken from a female donor with early-stage non-small cell lung cancer. CDR3 loop: CSVEDGQGNNEQFF. In DNA, the CDR3 is TGCAGCGTTGAAGATGGACAGGGGAACAATGAGCAGTTCTTC.